This T cell receptor beta chain was recorded in a study of response to subunit inactivated influenza vaccine. There are a few counts of this clonotype. Germline CDR1 reads SNHLY; CDR2 reads FYNNEI. V was cut by 3 bases and J by 6 bases, with 16 bases left in between. CDR3 length equals 15 residues. TCRdb re-derived calls from the RT-PCR reads in MiXCR, one entry per CDR3 protein. The table includes 300,000 to 350,000 distinct CDR3 sequences, 20% to 25% detected once. The source is a man aged 50-75 years who received an inactivated influenza vaccine. Sequences were derived from PBMCs from blood, sampled less than 22 months after vaccination. The chain joins TRBV2 to TRBJ2-3; D remains unclear. CDR3 bases: TGTGCCAGCAGTGACTTGCTCGAAGACGGGGATACGCAGTATTTT. The encoded protein is CASSDLLEDGDTQYF.